These T cell receptor beta chains were read from a single sample in a study of blood T cell repertoires in COVID-19. Repertoires were generated with immunoSEQ multiplex PCR, while TCRdb's copy carries only in-frame clones and drops some. The sample holds about 180,000 clones, around nine tenths seen once. Specimen: peripheral blood. The receptors originated from a man aged 60 to 75 with COVID-19, enrolled during active disease. The CDR3 runs from the conserved cysteine through the conserved F or W. A D gene is named only where the DNA matches it firmly.

>TRBV6-2/TRBV6-3|TRBJ2-5|TRBD2
TGTGCCAGCAGCTTAGCGGGGGGGTTGGAGACCCAGTACTTC
CASSLAGGLETQYF
>TRBV12-3/TRBV12-4|TRBJ1-1|TRBD1
TGTGCCAGCAGTTTGGCGGGACAGCAGAAAGCTTTCTTT
CASSLAGQQKAFF
>TRBV6-6|TRBJ1-5|TRBD1
TGTGCCAGCAGTTGGGACAGAAGCAATCAGCCCCAGCATTTT
CASSWDRSNQPQHF
>TRBV5-6|TRBJ2-5|.
TGTGCCAGCAGCTTCGGGGTGGGGGGTCTAGAGACCCAGTACTTC
CASSFGVGGLETQYF
>TRBV2|TRBJ2-1|TRBD2
TGTGCCAGCAGTGATTCTAGCGGGAGCAATGAGCAGTTCTTC
CASSDSSGSNEQFF
>TRBV18|TRBJ1-1|.
TGTGCCAGCTCCCTTCCCCCTACCCGGGACAAGGCTGAAGCTTTCTTT
CASSLPPTRDKAEAFF
>TRBV5-5|TRBJ2-7|TRBD2
TGTGCCAGCAGCTTGGGACTAGCGGGGGGGTACGAGCAGTACTTC
CASSLGLAGGYEQYF
>TRBV2|TRBJ2-2|TRBD2
TGTGCCAGCGGAGCGGGAGTTTCCCCGAACACCGGGGAGCTGTTTTTT
CASGAGVSPNTGELFF
>TRBV18|TRBJ2-5|.
TGTGCCAGCTCACCACCGAGGACAGCGGACGGAGAGACCCAGTACTTC
CASSPPRTADGETQYF
>TRBV24-1|TRBJ1-1|TRBD1
TGTGCCACCAGTGACTCCGGGACAGCGAACACTGAAGCTTTCTTT
CATSDSGTANTEAFF
>TRBV18|TRBJ1-1|.
TGTGCCAGCTCTCTACAGGGTGGAGAAGCTTTCTTT
CASSLQGGEAFF
>TRBV5-4|TRBJ1-2|TRBD1
TGTGCCAGCGGACAGGGCGTGTTGTATGGCTACACCTTC
CASGQGVLYGYTF
>TRBV9|TRBJ1-1|TRBD1
TGTGCCAGCAGCGCCCGGACAGGAGGGAACACTGAAGCTTTCTTT
CASSARTGGNTEAFF
>TRBV18|TRBJ1-1|TRBD1
TGTGCCAGCTCACCCACAGGGGGGAACACTGAAGCTTTCTTT
CASSPTGGNTEAFF
>TRBV11-2|TRBJ1-3|.
TGTGCCAGCAGCTCCGGACAGTCTGGAAACACCATATATTTT
CASSSGQSGNTIYF
>TRBV19|TRBJ1-5|.
TGTGCCAGTAGTATGCGGGACCACAATCAGCCCCAGCATTTT
CASSMRDHNQPQHF